This T cell receptor (beta chain) is drawn from a study of blood T cell repertoires in COVID-19. Study-level information: Acute-phase and convalescent COVID-19 samples originated in the United States, Italy and Spain. PBMCs, B-cell-depleted T cells, or T cells were the source of the cDNA or gDNA that made up the material.

Authors' methods: Estimates of nucleated cell counts were drawn from the amplification of reference gene primers. TCRdb's copy holds only in-frame clones and misses some; the assay was immunoSEQ multiplex PCR. The V and J calls and clone size come from that table; D and trimming were worked out from the DNA. The table has roughly 42,000 clones, around three quarters seen once. This clone was seen only once. This CDR3 spans 17 amino acids. Germline assignment: CDR1 LGHDT and CDR2 YNNKEL (reference sequence). V gave up 0 bases and J gave up 9 bases; unmatched junction bases: 11. Sample: peripheral blood. The TCR sequence derives from a woman of 80 years or more with acute or convalescent COVID-19. The rearrangement links TRBV3-1 (or the pseudogene TRBV3-2) to TRBJ2-4, with 10 bases that match TRBD2. CDR3 nucleotide sequence: TGTGCCAGCAGCCAAGATCCAAGCGGGAGGGCCTTGGGCATTCAGTACTTC. It translates to CASSQDPSGRALGIQYF.